These 21 T cell receptor beta chains were all obtained from the same sample, sequenced in a study of CD8 T cells in ankylosing spondylitis. TCRdb re-derived calls from the 5' RACE reads in MiXCR, one entry per CDR3 protein. The sample lists some 250,000 distinct CDR3 sequences, roughly a quarter occurring once. Source material: blood, either unsorted or a sorted T cell fraction (not recorded which). The receptors stem from a male donor with ankylosing spondylitis or in good health (not recorded which).

The rearrangement joins TRBV2 to TRBJ2-7; D unclear. The CDR3 contains 13 residues. The V gene lost 6 bases and the J gene lost 0 bases, with 9 bases spanning the gap. Germline CDR1 and CDR2: SNHLY and FYNNEI. CDR3 amino acids: CASRAAPSYEQYF. The CDR3 DNA reads TGTGCCAGCAGAGCCGCACCCTCCTACGAGCAGTACTTC.

This chain connects TRBV20-1 to TRBJ2-3; 10 bases are shared with TRBD2. The CDR3 has 16 residues. Germline CDR1 DFQATT, CDR2 SNEGSKA (reference sequence). V gave up 6 bases and J gave up 0 bases; unmatched junction bases: 9. The CDR3 DNA is TGCAGTGCCCCTGCCGGGACTAGCGTAAGCACAGATACGCAGTATTTT. Its protein is CSAPAGTSVSTDTQYF.

This clonotype was seen only a few times. The chain employs TRBV7-9 and TRBJ1-2, with TRBD1 matching 7 bases. CDR1 and CDR2 from the germline V gene are SEHNR and FQNEAQ (reference sequence). This CDR3 spans 16 amino acids. V trimming: 5 bases; J trimming: 4 bases; junction bases outside the gene matches: 13. In nucleotides, the CDR3 is TGTGCCAGCAGCAGCCGGGACAGCAACCTGGGCTATGGCTACACCTTC. Translation gives CASSSRDSNLGYGYTF.

In this sample, this clonotype turned up many times. V usage is TRBV5-6 and J usage is TRBJ2-5, with D unresolved. Germline-derived CDR1 and CDR2 are SGHDT and YYEEEE. The CDR3 sequence is 15 residues long. V was shortened by 0 bases and J by 5 bases, with 14 bases between the two germline ends. In DNA, the CDR3 is TGTGCCAGCAGCTTGGCCCTGATTAATGGGGAGACCCAGTACTTC. This translates into CASSLALINGETQYF.

This clonotype was counted between two and nine times. The rearrangement links TRBV20-1 to TRBJ2-5; D might be TRBD1 or TRBD2, each matching 5 bases. Germline assignment: CDR1 DFQATT and CDR2 SNEGSKA (reference sequence). CDR3 size: 13 residues. Trimming took off 4 bases at V and 0 bases at J, with 9 bases between the two ends. The CDR3 nucleotides are TGCAGTGCTACCGGGACCAACCAAGAGACCCAGTACTTC. Translation: CSATGTNQETQYF.

Concerning this clonotype itself: This may stem from a read error, because a much larger clone lies one nucleotide away. V and J are TRBV7-3 and TRBJ2-1; TRBD2 matches 9 bases. There are 16 residues in the CDR3. CDR1 and CDR2 from the germline V gene are SGHTA and FQGTGA. The CDR3 spells CASSLGGGARYNDQFF. CDR3 bases: TGTGCCAGCAGCTTAGGCGGGGGGGCCCGGTACAATGACCAGTTCTTC.

The chain uses TRBV12-3 or TRBV12-4 and TRBJ2-7; D is unresolved. CDR3 length: 12 amino acids. The V end lost 2 bases, the J end lost 3 bases, and 5 bases lay between the germline ends. CDR3 loop: CASSLSVYEQYF. The CDR3 DNA is TGTGCCAGCAGTTTATCCGTCTACGAGCAGTACTTC.

This clonotype has just a few counts. V gene TRBV3-1 combines with J gene TRBJ2-3; D is perhaps TRBD2 (6 bases). The CDR3 totals 16 residues. V gave up 1 base and J gave up 6 bases, with 17 bases separating them. The germline CDR1 and CDR2 sequences are LGHDT and YNNKEL (reference sequence). The DNA of the CDR3 is TGTGCCAGCAGCCAAGCCGGGACCGGGAGAGCGGATACGCAGTATTTT. The encoded protein is CASSQAGTGRADTQYF.

The V and J genes are TRBV10-3 and TRBJ1-1; tentatively, D is TRBD1 (5 bases). The germline gives CDR1 ENHRY, CDR2 SYGVKD. CDR3 length: 12 amino acids. The germline V and J ends were trimmed by 8 bases and 0 bases, with 7 bases remaining between them. CDR3 bases: TGTGCCATCGGGACCATGAACACTGAAGCTTTCTTT. This translates into CAIGTMNTEAFF.

The chain uses TRBV6-5 and TRBJ2-7, with D perhaps matching TRBD1 (6 bases). The CDR3 consists of 15 residues. The germline CDR1 and CDR2 sequences are MNHEY and SVGAGI. V dropped 1 base and J dropped 4 bases, with 14 bases sitting between them. The CDR3 protein is CASSYWGRSSYEQYF. CDR3 in DNA: TGTGCCAGCAGTTACTGGGGGCGGTCCTCGTACGAGCAGTACTTC.

This clonotype came up many times. The J gene is TRBJ2-3, the V gene TRBV6-1; 9 bases are a match to TRBD1. Germline CDR1 is MNHNS and CDR2 is SASEGT. The CDR3 runs to 15 residues. V shed 7 bases, J shed 3 bases, and the junction held 8 bases outside the gene matches. The CDR3 bases are TGTGCCAGCACCATAACAGGGGGCGCGACAGATACGCAGTATTTT. Translation: CASTITGGATDTQYF.

This rearrangement joins TRBV12-3 or TRBV12-4 to TRBJ1-2; D may be TRBD1 (6 bases). The CDR3 spans 13 residues. Trimming stripped 6 bases from V and 6 bases from J, with 14 bases between. The CDR3 DNA follows: TGTGCCAGCAGAGGGTACAGGGACGATGGCTACACCTTC. Its translation: CASRGYRDDGYTF.

This clonotype was counted at least ten times. The rearrangement links TRBV20-1 to TRBJ2-1; 7 bases are shared with TRBD2. The CDR3 totals 11 residues. The germline CDR1 and CDR2 sequences are DFQATT and SNEGSKA (reference sequence). With V trimmed by 6 bases and J by 5 bases, 1 base remained unmatched. The CDR3 reads CSAGGDNEQFF. The CDR3 DNA sequence: TGCAGTGCGGGGGGGGACAATGAGCAGTTCTTC.

V and J are TRBV7-2 and TRBJ2-3; possibly TRBD2 for D (5 bases). V was shortened by 3 bases and J by 8 bases, with 12 bases between the two germline ends. This CDR3 contains 13 residues. Germline V gene sequence: CDR1 SGHTA, CDR2 FQGNSA. This CDR3 is CASSFNSGSTQYF. The CDR3 coding sequence is TGTGCCAGCAGCTTCAATTCGGGGAGTACGCAGTATTTT.

This rearrangement joins TRBV7-8 to TRBJ2-6; D gene uncertain. This CDR3 is 15 amino acids long. V shed 5 bases and J shed 2 bases, with 10 bases lying between them. CDR1 SGHVS and CDR2 FQNEAQ come from the germline V gene. The CDR3 region is CASSISEAGANVLTF. CDR3 DNA sequence: TGTGCCAGCAGCATAAGCGAAGCTGGGGCCAACGTCCTGACTTTC. The whole variable domain, remainder taken from reference TRBV7-8 and TRBJ2-6, is GAGVSQSPRYKVAKRGQDVALRCDPISGHVSLFWYQQALGQGPEFLTYFQNEAQLDKSGLPSDRFFAERPEGSVSTLKIQRTQQEDSAVYLCASSISEAGANVLTFGAGSRLTVL.

This clonotype showed up just a few times. J is TRBJ2-1 and V is TRBV30, with 8 bases identical to TRBD1. The CDR3 is 13 residues long. The ends lost 3 bases at V and 5 bases at J; junction bases unmatched: 3. CDR1 GTSNPN and CDR2 SVGIG come from the germline V gene (reference sequence). This CDR3 reads CAWSGQGDNEQFF. For the CDR3, the DNA is TGTGCCTGGAGCGGACAGGGAGACAATGAGCAGTTCTTC. The variable domain in full, with the rest retrieved from reference TRBV30 and TRBJ2-1, is SQTIHQWPATLVQPVGSPLSLECTVEGTSNPNLYWYRQAAGRGLQLLFYSVGIGQISSEVPQNLSASRPQDRQFILSSKKLLLSDSGFYLCAWSGQGDNEQFFGPGTRLTVL.

This clonotype was seen a handful of times. V and J are TRBV20-1 and TRBJ2-3; 8 nucleotides align to TRBD1. The CDR3 has 14 amino acids. Germline trimming cut 0 bases from V and 3 bases from J; bases unmatched to any gene: 2. CDR1 is DFQATT, CDR2 SNEGSKA, per germline (reference sequence). The DNA of the CDR3 is TGCAGTGCTAGAGATCACAGGGGGACAGATACGCAGTATTTT. Translation gives CSARDHRGTDTQYF.

The chain combines TRBV7-2 with TRBJ2-1, with D unclear. The CDR3 is made up of 12 amino acids. The V end lost 5 bases, the J end lost 7 bases, and 9 bases lay between the germline ends. Germline CDR1 is SGHTA and CDR2 is FQGNSA. CDR3 region: CASSRKVNEQFF. The CDR3 DNA follows: TGTGCCAGCAGCCGGAAGGTAAATGAGCAGTTCTTC. Full variable domain (missing parts from reference TRBV7-2 and TRBJ2-1): GAGVSQSPSNKVTEKGKDVELRCDPISGHTALYWYRQSLGQGLEFLIYFQGNSAPDKSGLPSDRFSAERTGGSVSTLTIQRTQQEDSAVYLCASSRKVNEQFFGPGTRLTVL.

This clonotype was picked up a small number of times. The rearrangement uses TRBV20-1 and TRBJ2-7; D perhaps matches TRBD2 (6 bases). The CDR3 has 12 amino acids. Germline CDR1 and CDR2: DFQATT and SNEGSKA (reference sequence). Trimming shortened V by 0 bases and J by 6 bases, and 9 bases separated the two germline ends. CDR3 coding DNA: TGCAGTGCTAGAGAGCGGGGTCTCGAGCAGTACTTC. Translated: CSARERGLEQYF.

The V and J genes are TRBV7-9 and TRBJ2-7; D is unclear. In germline, CDR1 is SEHNR, CDR2 FQNEAQ (reference sequence). The V end lost 9 bases, the J end lost 6 bases, and 9 bases lay between the germline ends. The CDR3 is 10 residues long. The CDR3, as DNA: TGTGCCAGGCCCCCTTCCGAGCAGTACTTC. Its protein is CARPPSEQYF.

This clonotype was seen a few times. This rearrangement joins TRBV20-1 to TRBJ1-4, with 7 positions matching TRBD1. Germline V gene sequence: CDR1 DFQATT, CDR2 SNEGSKA (reference sequence). This CDR3 comprises 13 residues. V shed 6 bases, J shed 4 bases, and the junction held 5 bases outside the gene matches. This CDR3 reads CSATGTVNEKLFF. For the CDR3, the DNA is TGCAGTGCCACCGGGACAGTTAATGAAAAACTGTTTTTT.